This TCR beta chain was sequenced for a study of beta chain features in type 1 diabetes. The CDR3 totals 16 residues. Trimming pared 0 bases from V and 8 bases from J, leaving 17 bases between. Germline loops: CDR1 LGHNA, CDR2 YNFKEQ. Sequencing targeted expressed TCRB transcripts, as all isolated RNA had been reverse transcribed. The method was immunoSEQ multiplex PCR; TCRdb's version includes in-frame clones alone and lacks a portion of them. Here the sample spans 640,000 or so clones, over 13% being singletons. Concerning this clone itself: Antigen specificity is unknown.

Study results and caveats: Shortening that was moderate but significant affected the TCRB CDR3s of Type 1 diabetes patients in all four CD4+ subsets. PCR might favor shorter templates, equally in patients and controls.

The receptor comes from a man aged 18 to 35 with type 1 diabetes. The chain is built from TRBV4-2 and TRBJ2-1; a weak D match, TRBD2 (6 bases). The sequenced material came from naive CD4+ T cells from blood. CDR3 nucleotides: TGTGCCAGCAGCCAAGATTTAACCGATAGGGAGGATGAGCAGTTCTTC. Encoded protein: CASSQDLTDREDEQFF.